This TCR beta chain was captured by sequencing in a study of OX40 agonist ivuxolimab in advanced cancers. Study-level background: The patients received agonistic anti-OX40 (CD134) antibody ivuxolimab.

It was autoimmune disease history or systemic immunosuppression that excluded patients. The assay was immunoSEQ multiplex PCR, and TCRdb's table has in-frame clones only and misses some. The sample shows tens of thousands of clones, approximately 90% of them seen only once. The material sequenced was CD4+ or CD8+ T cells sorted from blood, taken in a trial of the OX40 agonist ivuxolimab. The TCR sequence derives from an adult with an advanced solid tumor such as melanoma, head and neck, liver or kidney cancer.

The CDR3 region is CASSLGGGRNQPQHF. CDR3 nucleotide sequence: TGTGCCAGCAGTTTAGGGGGCGGACGGAATCAGCCCCAGCATTTT. The V and J genes are TRBV28 and TRBJ1-5, with a tentative D call TRBD1 (6 bases). Germline V gene sequence: CDR1 MDHEN, CDR2 SYDVKM. With 2 bases removed from V and 4 bases from J, the gap between germline ends came to 12 bases. CDR3 size: 15 residues.